The clone carrying this T cell receptor beta chain showed up just a few times. Its antigen is undetermined. The sample comes from a study of CD8 T cells in ankylosing spondylitis. From germline, CDR1 is MNHNY and CDR2 SVGAGI (reference sequence). V was cut by 7 bases and J by 11 bases, with 21 bases left in between. The CDR3 spans 13 residues. Libraries for TCR beta were made by quantitative 5'-RACE with molecular barcodes. MiXCR was run by TCRdb on the 5' RACE reads, yielding one entry per CDR3 protein. The sample shows some 800,000 distinct CDR3 sequences, 12% of them seen only once. Findings and caveats of the study: Relatively rare in peripheral blood, disease-linked clones were also CD8+. Within ankylosing spondylitis blood, a TCR beta motif made up of seven to nine highly homologous variants appeared to be characteristic.

The chain links TRBV6-6 to TRBJ2-7, with D perhaps matching TRBD1 (6 bases). This clonotype was sampled from a male donor with ankylosing spondylitis. The sample consisted of blood, either unsorted or a sorted T cell fraction (not recorded which). Here the CDR3 reads CASKGQPWIGKYF. The CDR3 region has the DNA TGTGCCAGCAAAGGACAGCCCTGGATCGGGAAGTACTTC.